This record concerns one T cell receptor beta chain sequence. The antigen it recognizes is unknown. No clone much larger than this one lies a single base away; base qualities are absent. The germline V gene (reference sequence) supplies CDR1 PRHDT and CDR2 FYEKMQ. Unmatched junction bases come to 4, with V trimmed by 2 bases and J by 1 base. Inclusive of the bounding cysteine and phenylalanine, the CDR3 is 15 residues long. CDR3 DNA only is kept here, 45 bases in frame from base 1. This sample is drawn from a study of cytomegalovirus exposure and HLA in healthy donors (dated by TCRdb to 2017 to 2019). Background for the entire study: An earlier analysis of some 600 of the donors reported 276 Gb of sequence data and about 120 million unique TCR beta sequences obtained from 180 million or so T cells. The study profiled the T cell repertoires of some 610 subjects by immunosequencing and related them to cytomegalovirus serostatus. A separate validation cohort of about 110 different subjects was used in addition to the 666-subject first cohort. To decide whether each TCR beta V gene segment behaved as functional or pseudogenic, an earlier analysis of fewer than 750 of the donors relied on high-throughput TCR beta sequencing. Among the roughly 380 genotyped donors, approximately 77% belonged to the genetic ancestry cluster associated with self-reported Caucasian donors. On average, around 240,000 unique TCR beta nucleotide sequences were sequenced per donor among about 400 genotyped donors of the cohort, with 15% to 20% of those sequences being non-productive. A later genetic analysis took genome-wide SNP genotypes for 398 of the 666 donors and used that subset as a discovery cohort. HLA typing included class I and class II loci at four-digit resolution. To predict cytomegalovirus infection status, the study brought together high-throughput TCR immunosequencing, statistical association of individual TCRs with disease status, and machine learning. Four to six DR-DQ haplotypes were handled as single units for association and clustering, since linkage in the cohort was strong. Every discovery cohort repertoire had been produced on one sequencing platform. In the later analysis, no new phenotypic data were used to find candidate immune exposures; instead, reliance was placed on TCR beta sequences and their occurrence across donors. A later analysis re-analyzed previously published TCR beta repertoires from 550 to 700 donors and added high-resolution HLA genotyping to study TCR occurrence patterns. Donor age, sex, ethnicity and CMV serostatus were collected together with the repertoire data. Typing coverage varied by locus: about 629-630 donors for A, B, C, DRB1 and DQB1; roughly 510 for DQA1; around 570 for DPA1; approximately 470 for DPB1. The study was designed to test whether signatures of past pathogen exposure could be identified by cataloging public T cell receptors. An early release that covered fewer than 750 HLA-typed donors contained around 300 gigabases of sequencing data and about 84 million unique TCR sequences. On the study overall, not on this receptor specifically: Several of the top co-occurrence clusters appeared to be linked to parvovirus B19, influenza, CMV and Epstein-Barr virus, according to a later analysis. Roughly uniform sequencing depth across donors was assumed in presence/absence analyses, although this assumption may not hold. In a later analysis, HLA-associated TCR beta chains were found to be more clonally expanded and to have lower generation probabilities than equally common non-associated chains. In this cohort, only TCR beta chains were sequenced, and detectable features were limited by the absence of alpha or paired-chain data. Compared with the 666-donor mean, donors in an Asian-associated ancestry cluster had fewer N-insertions in productive TCRs, according to a later genetic analysis. A further reported finding was that TCR beta sequences accurately predicted the HLA-A and HLA-B alleles for most subjects in the first cohort. When HLA alleles, especially DR and DQ, strongly co-occurred, TCR associations were difficult to assign to individual alleles. Broadly in line with IMGT annotations, most TCR beta V segments showed up in productive rearrangements about 87% or about 30% of the time in an earlier analysis of around 600 of the donors. In a later analysis, the rate of TCR association differed among HLA loci, with DRB1 alleles having the most associated TCRs and HLA-C alleles having the fewest. Because some donors lacked HLA typing at each locus, the association tests relied only on the typed subset. Some IMGT-functional V segments, including TRBV6-2 and TRBV6-3, could not be distinguished by the 87-base-pair reads and were therefore excluded. Across donors, most TCR sequences were observed very rarely, whereas some public TCRs were present in many individuals. A cluster of highly shared sequence variants was judged likely to be a technical artifact of the sequencing pipeline. The earlier analysis of approximately 560 of the donors excluded roughly 17 rarely observed V segments, including chromosome 9 orphons, because counts were too low. Cytomegalovirus status was reported to be diagnosed by the classifier with high specificity and sensitivity in both the original and validation cohorts. It was suggested by the authors that the approach could potentially be generalized to other disease states and immunological phenotypes. Linkage disequilibrium might explain the correlated functional status among segregating V segments, but an unknown experimental factor could not be excluded. At a false discovery rate of 0.05, a later analysis linked 16,951 TCR beta sequences to specific HLA alleles. Most CMV-associated TCR beta chains appeared to be HLA-restricted in a later analysis, and the HLA associations seemed to be driven largely by CMV exposure. In vitro tests confirmed that a few of the cytomegalovirus-associated TCR beta chains recognize cytomegalovirus antigens. An association between a missense DCLRE1C variant and V-gene and J-gene trimming of TCR beta chains was found in a later genetic analysis and replicated in an independent cohort. Immune exposure information for the cohort was limited to CMV serostatus. A total of roughly 160 TCR beta chains were listed by the study as associated with cytomegalovirus.

The cohort consisted of hundreds of healthy bone marrow donors. Cohort members were all nominally healthy when sampled, although unrecorded immune exposures were likely present. The donor was CMV seronegative and was included in the group of 352 seronegative cohort members. Every donor gave a peripheral blood sample, and the peripheral blood mononuclear cells from that sample were used for TCR beta sequencing. Genomic DNA extraction from the blood cell samples was performed with the Qiagen DNeasy Blood Extraction Kit. The library was obtained by the immunoSEQ multiplex PCR assay. A mixture of 60 forward primers for TCR Vbeta segments and 13 reverse primers for TCR Jbeta segments was used in the multiplex PCR. Amplification of the CDR3 region of rearranged TCR beta genes was performed with a multiplex PCR assay on genomic DNA. The Illumina HiSeq System was used to sequence the amplified TCR beta libraries as 87-base-pair reads. The study's own analysis went as follows. A later analysis counted tens of millions of unique TCR beta chains across the 690 or so repertoires, and around 9.9 million of these chains were shared by at least two donors. Raw reads were error-corrected and collapsed into unique sequences by a nearest-neighbor algorithm in which closely related sequences were merged to remove PCR and sequencing errors. CDR3 sequences were aligned to IMGT reference sequences to assign V, D and J gene segments. For a sequence to be retained, at least a six-nucleotide match to both a V gene segment and a J gene segment was required. A rearrangement counted as productive if the CDR3 had no stop codons and remained in frame with V and J, and every other rearrangement counted as non-productive. CDR3 was defined by IMGT convention, running from the second conserved V-encoded cysteine to the conserved J-encoded phenylalanine. The earlier analysis of 587 of the donors excluded any sequence lacking an unambiguous match to a single V gene segment. An earlier analysis of a few hundred of the donors called V segments functional above 56.7% productive rearrangements and segregating when the between-donor standard deviation exceeded 5%. A statistical classification framework was built for diagnosing cytomegalovirus status from the catalog of TCR beta chain sequences. V and J gene assignment, in a later analysis, came from comparing TCR nucleotide sequences with IMGT/GENE-DB human TR gene sequences. Using the TCRdist pipeline, a later analysis assigned CDR3 sequences along with most-parsimonious VDJ recombination scenarios. In a later analysis, each TCR beta chain was defined by its CDR3 amino acid sequence together with its V-gene family, and reads lacking a unique V-gene family were excluded. As a way to deal with suspected cross-contamination and a sequencing artifact, a later analysis dropped nearly 600 nucleotide sequences that were highly shared and had low generation probability. In a later analysis, a clonal expansion index was calculated for each public chain from normalized within-repertoire ranks of inferred template counts. In a later analysis, generation probabilities were computed with a VDJ recombination model fitted to out-of-frame rearrangements, and the resulting probabilities were checked against IGoR. In a later analysis, hypergeometric tests were used to score TCR-TCR, TCR-HLA and TCR-CMV co-occurrence, with a repertoire-size bias correction applied to TCR pairs. To estimate false discovery rates, a later analysis permuted the HLA or CMV assignments 20 times. In a later analysis, co-occurring TCRs were grouped using DBSCAN, with TCRdist sequence similarity added in when clustering inside HLA-allele-positive subsets. For co-occurrence clustering, repertoires with fewer than 30,000 or more than 120,000 public chains were excluded, along with 4 to 6 repertoires with anomalous nucleotide sharing. TCRdb's version of the immuneACCESS table is confined to in-frame rearrangements and falls short of the full clone set. An unresolved V gene accounts for under half of the shortfall where checked; the remainder is of unknown origin. The V and J calls and clone size are taken from that table; D and trimming were inferred from the DNA. The sample table contains under 200,000 clones; only one count was recorded for roughly 70% of them. Of the sample, less than 2% is held by the ten largest clones.

The source is a woman under 40 in good health and CMV-seronegative. Rearrangement joined TRBV13 to TRBJ2-7; 8 junctional bases match TRBD1. The sequencing input was PBMCs. The CDR3 region: CASSLRQGASYEQYF. The DNA is as follows: TGTGCCAGCAGCTTACGGCAGGGGGCGTCCTACGAGCAGTACTTC.